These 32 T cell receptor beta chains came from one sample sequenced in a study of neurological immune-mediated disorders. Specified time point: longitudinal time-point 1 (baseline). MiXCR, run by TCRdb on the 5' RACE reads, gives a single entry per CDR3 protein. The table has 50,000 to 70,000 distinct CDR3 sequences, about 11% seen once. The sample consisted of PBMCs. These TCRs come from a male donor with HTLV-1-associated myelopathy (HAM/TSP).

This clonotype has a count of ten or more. Here the CDR3 DNA reads TGTGCCAGCAGCTTAGTGGGCGGCTCACCCCTCCACTTT. It is translated as CASSLVGGSPLHF. The chain joins TRBV11-2 to TRBJ1-6, with D unclear. The CDR3 loop spans 13 amino acids. The V gene's germline CDR1 is SGHAT and CDR2 FQNNGV. V was pared by 1 base and J by 10 bases, with 8 bases between.

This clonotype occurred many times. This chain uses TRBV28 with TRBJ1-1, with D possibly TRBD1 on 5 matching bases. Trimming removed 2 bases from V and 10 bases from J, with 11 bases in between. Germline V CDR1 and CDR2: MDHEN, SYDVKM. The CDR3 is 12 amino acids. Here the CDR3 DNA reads TGTGCCAGCAGTTTAGGGACTCTGGGAGCTTTCTTT. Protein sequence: CASSLGTLGAFF.

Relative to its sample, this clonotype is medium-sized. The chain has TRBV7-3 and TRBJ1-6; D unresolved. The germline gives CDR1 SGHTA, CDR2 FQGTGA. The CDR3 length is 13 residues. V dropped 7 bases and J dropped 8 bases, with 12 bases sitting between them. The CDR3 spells CASKALMDSPLHF. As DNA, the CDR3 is TGTGCCAGCAAGGCGCTCATGGATTCACCCCTCCACTTT.

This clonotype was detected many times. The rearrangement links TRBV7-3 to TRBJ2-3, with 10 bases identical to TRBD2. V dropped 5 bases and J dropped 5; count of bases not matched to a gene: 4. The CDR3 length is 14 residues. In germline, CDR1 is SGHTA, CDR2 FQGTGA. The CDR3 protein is CASSLAGARDTQYF. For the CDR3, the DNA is TGTGCCAGCAGCCTAGCGGGGGCCCGAGATACGCAGTATTTT. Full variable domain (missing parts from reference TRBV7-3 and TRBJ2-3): GAGVSQTPSNKVTEKGKYVELRCDPISGHTALYWYRQSLGQGPEFLIYFQGTGAADDSGLPNDRFFAVRPEGSVSTLKIQRTERGDSAVYLCASSLAGARDTQYFGPGTRLTVL.

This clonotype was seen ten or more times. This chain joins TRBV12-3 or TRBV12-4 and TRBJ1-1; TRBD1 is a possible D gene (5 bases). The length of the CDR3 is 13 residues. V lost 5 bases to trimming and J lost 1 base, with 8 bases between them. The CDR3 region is CASSPGGNTEAFF. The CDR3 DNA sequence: TGTGCCAGCAGTCCCGGGGGGAACACTGAAGCTTTCTTT.

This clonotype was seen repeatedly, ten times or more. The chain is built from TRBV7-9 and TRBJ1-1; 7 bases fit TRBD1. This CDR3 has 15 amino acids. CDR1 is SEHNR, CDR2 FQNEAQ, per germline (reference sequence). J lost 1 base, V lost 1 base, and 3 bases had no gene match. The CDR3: CASSLEGQKNTEAFF. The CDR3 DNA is TGTGCCAGCAGCTTAGAGGGACAGAAGAACACTGAAGCTTTCTTT. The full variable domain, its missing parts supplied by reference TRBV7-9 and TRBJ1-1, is DTGVSQNPRHKITKRGQNVTFRCDPISEHNRLYWYRQTLGQGPEFLTYFQNEAQLEKSRLLSDRFSAERPKGSFSTLEIQRTEQGDSAMYLCASSLEGQKNTEAFFGQGTRLTVV.

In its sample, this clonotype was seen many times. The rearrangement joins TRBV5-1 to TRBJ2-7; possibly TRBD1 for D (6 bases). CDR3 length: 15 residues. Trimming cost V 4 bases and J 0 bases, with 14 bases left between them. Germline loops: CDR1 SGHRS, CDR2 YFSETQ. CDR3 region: CASSAPGQSSYEQYF. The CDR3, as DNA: TGCGCCAGCAGCGCCCCGGGACAAAGCTCCTACGAGCAGTACTTC. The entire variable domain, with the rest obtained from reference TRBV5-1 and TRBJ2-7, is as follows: KAGVTQTPRYLIKTRGQQVTLSCSPISGHRSVSWYQQTPGQGLQFLFEYFSETQRNKGNFPGRFSGRQFSNSRSEMNVSTLELGDSALYLCASSAPGQSSYEQYFGPGTRLTVT.

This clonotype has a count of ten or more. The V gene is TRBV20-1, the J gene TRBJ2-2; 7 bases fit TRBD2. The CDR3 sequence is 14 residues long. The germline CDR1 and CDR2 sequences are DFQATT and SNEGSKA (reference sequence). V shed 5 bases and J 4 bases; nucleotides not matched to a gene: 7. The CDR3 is CSAGSGAGTGELFF. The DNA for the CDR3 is TGCAGTGCTGGGAGCGGGGCGGGCACCGGGGAGCTGTTTTTT.

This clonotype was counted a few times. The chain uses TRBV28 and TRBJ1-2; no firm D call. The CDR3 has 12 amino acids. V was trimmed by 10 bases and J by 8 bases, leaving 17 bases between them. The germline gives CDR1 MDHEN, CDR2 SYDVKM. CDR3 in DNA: TGTGCCATCCTCGCCCCCCCGGGAGGCTACACCTTC. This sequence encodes CAILAPPGGYTF.

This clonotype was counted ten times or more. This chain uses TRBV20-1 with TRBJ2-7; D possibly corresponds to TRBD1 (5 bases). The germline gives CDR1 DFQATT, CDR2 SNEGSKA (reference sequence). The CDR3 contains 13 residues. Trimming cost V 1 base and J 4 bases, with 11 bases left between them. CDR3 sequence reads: CSARGGVWYEQYF. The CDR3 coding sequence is TGCAGTGCTAGAGGGGGCGTTTGGTACGAGCAGTACTTC.

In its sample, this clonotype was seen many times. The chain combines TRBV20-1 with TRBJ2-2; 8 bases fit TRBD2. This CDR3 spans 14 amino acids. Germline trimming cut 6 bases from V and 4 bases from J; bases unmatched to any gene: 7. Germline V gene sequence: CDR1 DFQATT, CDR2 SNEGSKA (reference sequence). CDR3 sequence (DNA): TGCAGTGCGGAACCGGGACTAGGCACCGGGGAGCTGTTTTTT. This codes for CSAEPGLGTGELFF.

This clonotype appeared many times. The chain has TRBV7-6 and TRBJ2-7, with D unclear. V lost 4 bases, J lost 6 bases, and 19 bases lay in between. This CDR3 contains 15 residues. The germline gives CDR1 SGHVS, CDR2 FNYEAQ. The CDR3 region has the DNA TGTGCCAGCAGCTCAGAGGCCCAGGCTGCTGCCGAGCAGTACTTC. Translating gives CASSSEAQAAAEQYF.

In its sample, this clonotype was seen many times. As DNA, the CDR3 is TGTGCCAGCACCATTGGGGGGCGGCCCTCTGGGGCCAACGTCCTGACTTTC. Its translation: CASTIGGRPSGANVLTF. The J gene is TRBJ2-6, the V gene TRBV5-4; D may match TRBD1 or TRBD2 (6 bases each). The CDR3 is 17 residues long. Trimming cost V 6 bases and J 0 bases, with 16 bases left between them. Germline CDR1 SGHNT, CDR2 YYREEE (reference sequence).

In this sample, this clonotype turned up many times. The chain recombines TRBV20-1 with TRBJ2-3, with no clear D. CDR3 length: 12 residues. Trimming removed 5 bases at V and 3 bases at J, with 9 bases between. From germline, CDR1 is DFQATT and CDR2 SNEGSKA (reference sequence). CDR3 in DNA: TGCAGTGCTGGCGGACGGACAGATACGCAGTATTTT. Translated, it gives CSAGGRTDTQYF.

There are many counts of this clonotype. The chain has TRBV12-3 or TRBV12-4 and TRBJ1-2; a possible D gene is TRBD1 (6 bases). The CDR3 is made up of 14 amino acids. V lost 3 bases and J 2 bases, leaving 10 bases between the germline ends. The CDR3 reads CASSLGTRNYGYTF. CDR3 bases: TGTGCCAGCAGTTTGGGGACACGGAACTATGGCTACACCTTC.

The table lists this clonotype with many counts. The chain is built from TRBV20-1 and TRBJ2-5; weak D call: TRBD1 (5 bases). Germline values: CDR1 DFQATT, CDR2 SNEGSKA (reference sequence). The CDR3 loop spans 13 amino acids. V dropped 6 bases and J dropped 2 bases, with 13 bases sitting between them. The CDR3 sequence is CSAPDRIQETQYF. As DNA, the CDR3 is TGCAGTGCACCCGACAGAATTCAAGAGACCCAGTACTTC.

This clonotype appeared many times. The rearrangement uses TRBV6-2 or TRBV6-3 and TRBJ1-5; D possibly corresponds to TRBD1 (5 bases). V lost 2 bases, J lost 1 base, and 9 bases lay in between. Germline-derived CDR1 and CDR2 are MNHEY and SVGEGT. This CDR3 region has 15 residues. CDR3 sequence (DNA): TGTGCCAGCAGTTACGCAGGGATGAGCAATCAGCCCCAGCATTTT. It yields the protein CASSYAGMSNQPQHF.

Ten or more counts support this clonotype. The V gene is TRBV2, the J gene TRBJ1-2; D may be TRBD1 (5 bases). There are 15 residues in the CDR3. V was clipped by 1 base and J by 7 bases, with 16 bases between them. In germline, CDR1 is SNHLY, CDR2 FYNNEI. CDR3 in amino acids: CASSEVPGPGGGYTF. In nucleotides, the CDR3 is TGTGCCAGCAGTGAAGTTCCAGGCCCGGGGGGTGGCTACACCTTC.

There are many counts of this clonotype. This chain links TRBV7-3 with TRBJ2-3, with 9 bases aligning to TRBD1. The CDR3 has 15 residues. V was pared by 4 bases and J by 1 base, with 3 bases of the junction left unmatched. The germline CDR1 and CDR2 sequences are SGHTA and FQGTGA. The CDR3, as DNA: TGTGCCAGCAGCTGGGGACAGGGACGCACAGATACGCAGTATTTT. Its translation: CASSWGQGRTDTQYF.

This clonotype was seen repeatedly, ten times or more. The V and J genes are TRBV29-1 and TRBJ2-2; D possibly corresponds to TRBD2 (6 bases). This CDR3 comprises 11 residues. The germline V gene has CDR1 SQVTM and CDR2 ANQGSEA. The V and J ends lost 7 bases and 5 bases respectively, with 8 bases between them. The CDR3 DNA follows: TGCAGCGGAAGCGGGACCGGGGAGCTGTTTTTT. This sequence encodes CSGSGTGELFF.

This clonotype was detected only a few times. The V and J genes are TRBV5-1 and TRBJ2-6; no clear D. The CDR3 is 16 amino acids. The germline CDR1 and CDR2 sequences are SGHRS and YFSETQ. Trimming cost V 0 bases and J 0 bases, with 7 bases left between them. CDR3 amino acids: CASSLVVGSGANVLTF. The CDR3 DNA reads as TGCGCCAGCAGCTTGGTTGTAGGCTCTGGGGCCAACGTCCTGACTTTC.

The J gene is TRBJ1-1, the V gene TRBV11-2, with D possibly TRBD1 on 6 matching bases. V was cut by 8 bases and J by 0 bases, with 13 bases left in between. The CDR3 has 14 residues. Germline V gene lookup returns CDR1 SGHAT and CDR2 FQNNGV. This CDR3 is CASGGGPLNTEAFF. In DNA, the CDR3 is TGTGCCAGCGGTGGGGGGCCGTTGAACACTGAAGCTTTCTTT.

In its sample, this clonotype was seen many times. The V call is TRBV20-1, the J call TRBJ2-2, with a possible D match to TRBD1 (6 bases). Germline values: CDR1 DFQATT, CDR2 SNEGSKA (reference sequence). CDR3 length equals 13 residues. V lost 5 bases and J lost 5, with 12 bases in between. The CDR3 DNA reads TGCAGTGCTTTATCCACAGGGACCGGGGAGCTGTTTTTT. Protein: CSALSTGTGELFF.

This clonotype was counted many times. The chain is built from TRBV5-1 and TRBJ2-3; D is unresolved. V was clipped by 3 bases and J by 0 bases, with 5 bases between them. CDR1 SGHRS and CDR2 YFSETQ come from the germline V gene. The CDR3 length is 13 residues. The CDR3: CASSSTSTDTQYF. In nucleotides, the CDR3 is TGCGCCAGCAGCTCAACTAGCACAGATACGCAGTATTTT.

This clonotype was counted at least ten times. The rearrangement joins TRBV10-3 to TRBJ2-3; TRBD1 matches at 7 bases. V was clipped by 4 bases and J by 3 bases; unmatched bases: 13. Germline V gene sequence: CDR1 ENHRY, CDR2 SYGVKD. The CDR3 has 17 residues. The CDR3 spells CAISGEGASLGTDTQYF. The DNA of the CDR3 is TGTGCCATCAGTGGTGAGGGGGCAAGTTTGGGGACAGATACGCAGTATTTT.

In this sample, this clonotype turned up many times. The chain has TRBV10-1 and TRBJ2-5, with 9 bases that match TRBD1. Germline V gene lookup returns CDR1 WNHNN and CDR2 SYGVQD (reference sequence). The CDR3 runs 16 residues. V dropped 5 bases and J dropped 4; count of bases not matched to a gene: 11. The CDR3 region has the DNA TGCGCCAGCAGTCAAGCCGCGGGACAGGGTAGAGAGACCCAGTACTTC. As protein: CASSQAAGQGRETQYF.

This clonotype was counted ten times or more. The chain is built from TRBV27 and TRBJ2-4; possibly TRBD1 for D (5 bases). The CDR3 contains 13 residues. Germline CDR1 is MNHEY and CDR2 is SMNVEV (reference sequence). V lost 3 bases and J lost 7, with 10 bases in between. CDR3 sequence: CASSFDSGNIQYF. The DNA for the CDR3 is TGTGCCAGCAGTTTCGACAGTGGGAACATTCAGTACTTC.

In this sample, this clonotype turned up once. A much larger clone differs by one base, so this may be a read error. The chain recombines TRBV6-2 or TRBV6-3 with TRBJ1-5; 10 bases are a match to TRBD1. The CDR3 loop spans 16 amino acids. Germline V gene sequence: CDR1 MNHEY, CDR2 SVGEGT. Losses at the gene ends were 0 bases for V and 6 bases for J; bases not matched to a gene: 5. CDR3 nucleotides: TGTGCCAGCAGTTACTCCGTGACAGGGGGCGTTCAGCCCCAGCATTTT. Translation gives CASSYSVTGGVQPQHF.

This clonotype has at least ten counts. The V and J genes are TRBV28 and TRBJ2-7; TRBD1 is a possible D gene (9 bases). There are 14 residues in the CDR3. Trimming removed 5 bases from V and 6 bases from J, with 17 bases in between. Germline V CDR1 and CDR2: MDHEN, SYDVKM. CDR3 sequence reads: CASSAAGGQGEQYF. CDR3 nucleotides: TGTGCCAGCAGTGCCGCGGGGGGACAGGGCGAGCAGTACTTC.

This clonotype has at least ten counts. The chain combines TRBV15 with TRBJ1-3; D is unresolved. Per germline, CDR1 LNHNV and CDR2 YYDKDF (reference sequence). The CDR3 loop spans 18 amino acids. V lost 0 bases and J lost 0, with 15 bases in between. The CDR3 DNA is TGTGCCACCAGCAGAGACCCCATAGCCAGCAGCTCTGGAAACACCATATATTTT. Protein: CATSRDPIASSSGNTIYF.

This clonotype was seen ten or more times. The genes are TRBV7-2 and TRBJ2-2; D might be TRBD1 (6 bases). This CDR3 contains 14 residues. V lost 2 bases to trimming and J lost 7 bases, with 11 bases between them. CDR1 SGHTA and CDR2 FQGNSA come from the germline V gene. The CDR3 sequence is CASSLIGTIGELFF. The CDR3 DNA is TGTGCCAGCAGCTTAATTGGGACAATCGGGGAGCTGTTTTTT.

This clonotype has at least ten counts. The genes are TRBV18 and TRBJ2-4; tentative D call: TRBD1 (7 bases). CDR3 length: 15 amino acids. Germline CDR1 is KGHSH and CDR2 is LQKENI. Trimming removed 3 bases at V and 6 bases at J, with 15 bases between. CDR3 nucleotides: TGTGCCAGCTCACCGGGGACAGAGGGAGGAAACATTCAGTACTTC. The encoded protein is CASSPGTEGGNIQYF.